These 25 T cell receptor beta chains originate from one sample sequenced in a study of PD-1 blockade in classical Hodgkin lymphoma. Time point described: cycle 4 day 1 (C4D1), after around six weeks of nivolumab. Exposure to brentuximab vedotin varied, and each patient had relapsed following autologous stem cell transplantation. Only in-frame clones appear in the TCRdb table, and some are missing; sequencing was by immunoSEQ multiplex PCR. Found here are over 85,000 clones, about 92% of them singletons; the top ten hold about 2%. The sample was peripheral blood mononuclear cells (PBMCs), taken before the fourth cycle of nivolumab. The receptors were sampled from a human donor with classical Hodgkin lymphoma.

J is TRBJ2-7 and V is TRBV6-1; tentatively, D is TRBD1 (5 bases). CDR3 length: 15 amino acids. Between the trimmed V and J ends, which lost 1 base and 2 bases, there was a span of 12 bases. Germline assignment: CDR1 MNHNS and CDR2 SASEGT. CDR3 region: CASSEGQGRAYEQYF. The CDR3 DNA reads TGTGCCAGCAGTGAAGGGCAGGGCAGGGCCTACGAGCAGTACTTC.

This rearrangement joins TRBV28 to TRBJ2-1; TRBD2 might be the D (5 bases). From germline, CDR1 is MDHEN and CDR2 SYDVKM. The CDR3 runs 14 residues. Trimming took 5 bases from V and 2 from J, leaving 10 bases between them. CDR3 coding DNA: TGTGCCAGCAGTGAACTAGGAACCTACAATGAGCAGTTCTTC. Protein sequence: CASSELGTYNEQFF.

Only one count was recorded for this clone. The chain carries TRBV2 and TRBJ2-7; D assignment may be TRBD1 or TRBD2 (5 bases each). The CDR3 runs 17 residues. Trimming left V 8 bases short and J 6 bases short, with 29 bases between. Per germline, CDR1 SNHLY and CDR2 FYNNEI. Here the CDR3 reads CASFSGRWRGVLLEQYF. The CDR3 DNA reads as TGTGCCAGCTTTTCCGGCCGGTGGAGAGGGGTCCTACTCGAGCAGTACTTC.

This rearrangement joins TRBV5-5 to TRBJ1-6, with 10 nucleotides matching TRBD1. This CDR3 is built from 15 residues. Germline V gene lookup returns CDR1 SGHKS and CDR2 YYEKEE (reference sequence). V shed 4 bases, J shed 10 bases, and the junction held 8 bases outside the gene matches. CDR3 residues: CASSPGTGDHSPLHF. CDR3 DNA sequence: TGTGCCAGCAGCCCCGGGACAGGGGATCACTCACCCCTCCACTTT. The full variable domain, completed using reference TRBV5-5 and TRBJ1-6, is DAGVTQSPTHLIKTRGQQVTLRCSPISGHKSVSWYQQVLGQGPQFIFQYYEKEERGRGNFPDRFSARQFPNYSSELNVNALLLGDSALYLCASSPGTGDHSPLHFGNGTRLTVT.

The table lists this clone with a count of one. The CDR3 DNA follows: TGTGCCAGCAGCTTAGGTCGGTGGGACAATCTGGGCACAGATACGCAGTATTTT. Protein product: CASSLGRWDNLGTDTQYF. The chain links TRBV11-2 to TRBJ2-3, with TRBD1 as a possible D gene (6 bases). The ends were cut back, 1 base at V and 1 base at J, with 18 bases in the middle. The CDR3 extends over 18 amino acids. CDR1 is SGHAT and CDR2 is FQNNGV in the germline V gene.

This chain links TRBV18 with TRBJ1-1; a weak D match, TRBD1 (5 bases). The CDR3 spans 15 residues. Germline V gene lookup returns CDR1 KGHSH and CDR2 LQKENI. The germline V and J ends were trimmed by 3 bases and 4 bases, with 15 bases remaining between them. The DNA for the CDR3 is TGTGCCAGCTCACCGGGGGTCCCAAGGAGCACTGAAGCTTTCTTT. Translation gives CASSPGVPRSTEAFF.

DNA of the CDR3: TGTGCCAGCAGTGAAGACATGACAACCTTGGGGTTCTACGAGCAGTACTTC. Its translation is CASSEDMTTLGFYEQYF. The chain employs TRBV2 and TRBJ2-7; no reliable D call. This CDR3 contains 17 residues. V lost 1 base to trimming and J lost 3 bases, with 19 bases between them. CDR1 and CDR2 from the germline V gene are SNHLY and FYNNEI.

The V and J genes are TRBV6-1 and TRBJ2-5; weak D call: TRBD1 (5 bases). CDR1 is MNHNS, CDR2 SASEGT, per germline. V lost 4 bases to trimming and J lost 5 bases, with 11 bases between them. The length of the CDR3 is 13 residues. DNA of the CDR3: TGTGCCAGCAGTGGCCAGGGTCGGGAGACCCAGTACTTC. This translates into CASSGQGRETQYF.

This sequence joins TRBV7-9 and TRBJ2-7, with TRBD2 as a possible D gene (6 bases). The CDR3 covers 14 residues. With 5 bases removed from V and 2 bases from J, the gap between germline ends came to 13 bases. Germline CDR1 reads SEHNR; CDR2 reads FQNEAQ (reference sequence). CDR3 in DNA: TGTGCCAGCAGCCCTTCGGGGGACCCCTACGAGCAGTACTTC. It is translated as CASSPSGDPYEQYF.

CDR3 DNA sequence: TGTGCCTGGAGGGAGCCGCCGGTGTATGGCTACACCTTC. Its protein is CAWREPPVYGYTF. The rearrangement uses TRBV30 and TRBJ1-2; unclear D gene. Germline V CDR1 and CDR2: GTSNPN, SVGIG (reference sequence). The V end was cut by 3 bases, the J end by 5 bases, with 13 bases between. The length of the CDR3 is 13 residues. The full variable domain, its missing parts supplied by reference TRBV30 and TRBJ1-2, is SQTIHQWPATLVQPVGSPLSLECTVEGTSNPNLYWYRQAAGRGLQLLFYSVGIGQISSEVPQNLSASRPQDRQFILSSKKLLLSDSGFYLCAWREPPVYGYTFGSGTRLTVV.

The CDR3, as DNA: TGTGCCAGCAGAGTCAGAGATGGCTACACCTTC. Residues: CASRVRDGYTF. The genes are TRBV28 and TRBJ1-2; D remains unclear. Germline V gene data show CDR1 as MDHEN and CDR2 as SYDVKM. The V gene lost 6 bases and the J gene lost 6 bases, with 8 bases spanning the gap. The CDR3 is 11 residues long.

The genes are TRBV28 and TRBJ1-5; 9 positions match TRBD1. Germline V CDR1 and CDR2: MDHEN, SYDVKM. The CDR3 spans 19 residues. J was trimmed by 2 bases and V by 8 bases; bases with no gene match: 19. DNA for the CDR3: TGTGCCAGCGAACTGGGACAGGGATGGGTCCGCTCCGGCAATCAGCCCCAGCATTTT. Its protein is CASELGQGWVRSGNQPQHF.

V and J are TRBV2 and TRBJ1-2; 7 bases are shared with TRBD1. Germline V CDR1 and CDR2: SNHLY, FYNNEI. J lost 2 bases, V lost 7 bases, and 7 bases had no gene match. The CDR3 is made up of 14 amino acids. CDR3 bases: TGTGCCAGCAAGGGCAGGGGGGCGAACTATGGCTACACCTTC. Amino acids: CASKGRGANYGYTF.

This chain uses TRBV5-6 with TRBJ2-7; 7 positions agree with TRBD2. With 4 bases clipped from V and 0 bases from J, the junction kept 4 bases outside the gene matches. Germline-derived CDR1 and CDR2 are SGHDT and YYEEEE. The CDR3 length is 14 residues. CDR3 region: CASSRTSDSYEQYF. CDR3 nucleotide sequence: TGTGCCAGCAGCCGTACTAGCGACTCCTACGAGCAGTACTTC.

This rearrangement joins TRBV5-6 to TRBJ2-7, with D perhaps TRBD2 (6 bases). With 0 bases removed from V and 2 bases from J, the gap between germline ends came to 21 bases. Germline V lookup: CDR1 SGHDT, CDR2 YYEEEE. The CDR3 covers 18 residues. CDR3 in amino acids: CASSLASPGGKRTYEQYF. DNA for the CDR3: TGTGCCAGCAGCTTGGCTTCCCCAGGAGGGAAGCGGACCTACGAGCAGTACTTC.

The chain joins TRBV28 to TRBJ1-5; D call uncertain. The germline V gene has CDR1 MDHEN and CDR2 SYDVKM. CDR3 size: 15 residues. Between the trimmed V and J ends, which lost 0 bases and 4 bases, there was a span of 10 bases. The CDR3: CASSLWAAENQPQHF. The CDR3 DNA follows: TGTGCCAGCAGTTTATGGGCAGCGGAGAATCAGCCCCAGCATTTT.

This clone has just one count. This chain links TRBV28 with TRBJ1-2; 10 bases match TRBD1. The V segment lost 8 bases and the J segment 6 bases; nucleotides outside the gene matches: 3. This CDR3 comprises 12 residues. CDR1 MDHEN and CDR2 SYDVKM come from the germline V gene. Here the CDR3 reads CASDRGLHGYTF. CDR3 DNA sequence: TGTGCCAGCGACAGGGGGCTGCATGGCTACACCTTC.

The chain links TRBV11-2 to TRBJ1-1; 7 nucleotides align to TRBD1. Germline-derived CDR1 and CDR2 are SGHAT and FQNNGV. V was pared by 1 base and J by 4 bases, with 6 bases of the junction left unmatched. The CDR3 consists of 15 residues. The CDR3 nucleotides read TGTGCCAGCAGCTTAGGGATGGGACAGTTCACTGAAGCTTTCTTT. Translation gives CASSLGMGQFTEAFF.

The V and J genes are TRBV11-2 and TRBJ2-3; D call uncertain. The V gene lost 3 bases and the J gene lost 1 base, with 8 bases spanning the gap. CDR3 length: 14 amino acids. Germline V gives CDR1 SGHAT, CDR2 FQNNGV. This chain's CDR3 is CASSFLQGTDTQYF. The CDR3 nucleotides are TGTGCCAGCAGCTTCCTCCAGGGCACAGATACGCAGTATTTT. Using reference TRBV11-2 and TRBJ2-3 for the parts outside the CDR3, the full variable domain is EAGVAQSPRYKIIEKRQSVAFWCNPISGHATLYWYQQILGQGPKLLIQFQNNGVVDDSQLPKDRFSAERLKGVDSTLKIQPAKLEDSAVYLCASSFLQGTDTQYFGPGTRLTVL.

This sequence joins TRBV5-6 and TRBJ2-7; D may be TRBD1 (5 bases). Trimming cost V 2 bases and J 0 bases, with 12 bases left between them. The CDR3 is 15 amino acids. Germline CDR1 is SGHDT and CDR2 is YYEEEE. CDR3 in amino acids: CASSLPGAISYEQYF. Written as DNA, the CDR3 is TGTGCCAGCAGCTTACCTGGGGCCATCTCCTACGAGCAGTACTTC.

This chain uses TRBV27 with TRBJ1-1, with 9 nucleotides matching TRBD1. CDR1 and CDR2 (germline): MNHEY, SMNVEV (reference sequence). This CDR3 spans 14 amino acids. The V segment lost 6 bases and the J segment 7 bases; nucleotides outside the gene matches: 9. CDR3 DNA sequence: TGTGCCAGCAGGTATGACAGGGGGTGGGGTGAAGCTTTCTTT. This sequence encodes CASRYDRGWGEAFF.

The count of this clone is one. The V call is TRBV11-2, the J call TRBJ2-7; weak D call: TRBD1 (6 bases). The CDR3 is made up of 14 amino acids. Germline lookup yields CDR1 SGHAT and CDR2 FQNNGV. With 3 bases removed from V and 3 bases from J, the gap between germline ends came to 12 bases. In DNA form, the CDR3 reads TGTGCCAGCAGCTTGGGGAGACAGGTCTACGAGCAGTACTTC. The encoded protein is CASSLGRQVYEQYF.

This clone has only a few counts. V usage is TRBV5-6 and J usage is TRBJ1-1; D is unresolved. Trimming left V 2 bases short and J 4 bases short, with 12 bases between. CDR1 SGHDT and CDR2 YYEEEE come from the germline V gene. The CDR3 consists of 14 residues. The CDR3 sequence: CASSFAGRGTEAFF. CDR3 nucleotides: TGTGCCAGCAGCTTTGCAGGCCGGGGCACTGAAGCTTTCTTT.

The chain uses TRBV29-1 and TRBJ2-7, with D tentatively TRBD2 (6 bases). Per the germline V gene, CDR1 is SQVTM and CDR2 is ANQGSEA. V lost 0 bases and J lost 6, with 18 bases in between. CDR3 length: 15 residues. CDR3 DNA sequence: TGCAGCGTTGAAGATCCGCGGGACGCCGACCCCGAGCAGTACTTC. It specifies CSVEDPRDADPEQYF.

The V and J genes are TRBV7-2 and TRBJ2-7, with D possibly TRBD2 on 5 matching bases. The CDR3 covers 14 residues. Germline V gene data show CDR1 as SGHTA and CDR2 as FQGNSA. V was shortened by 1 base and J by 6 bases, with 13 bases between the two germline ends. The DNA of the CDR3 is TGTGCCAGCAGCTTAGGTGGGCGCGCGGGCGAGCAGTACTTC. Residues: CASSLGGRAGEQYF.